The entry that follows covers one T cell receptor (beta chain) sequence. This receptor's antigen is unknown. Base qualities are missing; no much larger clone stands one base away. Between the V and J ends, shortened by 0 bases and 13 bases respectively, the junction contains 14 bases. Based on the germline V gene, the CDR1 and CDR2 sequences are SGHDN and FVKESK. From the cysteine up to the phenylalanine, the CDR3 has a length of 13 residues. Just CDR3 DNA is preserved here, 39 bases in frame from base 1. The collaborating institutions used their own protocols to collect whole blood in K2EDTA tubes. For TCRbeta analysis, collaborators shipped samples in one of three forms: frozen whole blood, isolated PBMCs, or DNA extracted from either of those sample types. These data are taken from a study of blood T cell repertoires in COVID-19 (TCRdb year 2020). Regarding the study in general: Collaborator samples came from the United States, Italy and Spain and covered acute and convalescent phases of COVID-19. The material from the prospective study consisted of cDNA or gDNA derived from T cells, B-cell-depleted T cells, or PBMCs. The dataset comprised deeply sampled blood TCRbeta repertoires from subjects exposed to, actively infected with, or recovered from COVID-19. The repertoires were released in a freely available public database intended as a resource for research on the immune response to SARS-CoV-2. Samples came from the ongoing ImmuneRACE study (first 160 participants) plus 1,254 subjects from 6 global collaborators. A de-identified subject ID, COVID-19 status, age in years and sex were almost always included in the sample metadata. Where available, HLA class I and class II types were obtained from metadata supplied by the sample provider rather than from assay-based typing.

TCRbeta CDR3 regions were amplified from genomic DNA by means of the immunoSEQ Assay, a bias-controlled multiplex PCR. On the authors' methods: The number of nucleated cells in each sample was estimated by amplification of reference gene primers within the assay. To quantify the absolute abundance of each unique TCRbeta CDR3 rearrangement, sequence reads were collapsed and filtered. For each sample, productive Simpson clonality was calculated as the square root of Simpson's diversity index over productive rearrangements. TCRdb's version of the immuneACCESS table is confined to in-frame rearrangements and falls short of the full clone set. An unresolved V gene accounts for under half of the shortfall where checked; the remainder is of unknown origin. V, J and clone size are taken as reported in that table, and D and trimming were inferred from the DNA itself. Present in this sample are roughly 100,000 clones, approximately 87% of which were seen just once. The top ten hold around a tenth of the sample.

Summary of the overall study and its limitations: How much clinical and demographic metadata was included differed by source and by participant, and the metadata was provided uncurated.

The clonotype originates from a woman younger than 45 with acute or convalescent COVID-19. The V and J segments used are TRBV14 and TRBJ2-3; the D gene is perhaps TRBD2, from 5 matching bases. Material for sequencing was peripheral blood. The CDR3 protein is CASSQESAPGEYF. The nucleotide sequence is given as TGTGCCAGCAGCCAAGAATCGGCCCCCGGGGAGTATTTT.